This T cell receptor beta chain was captured by sequencing in a study of blood T cell repertoires in COVID-19. Assay: immunoSEQ multiplex PCR; the TCRdb copy retains only in-frame clones and omits some. The repertoire holds about 110,000 clones, approximately 84% seen once, with around 15% in the top ten. In this sample, this clone turned up a few times. Trimming left V 4 bases short and J 0 bases short, with 13 bases between. The CDR3 contains 15 residues. Germline V CDR1 and CDR2: GTSNPN, SVGIG (reference sequence). The specimen was peripheral blood. The TCR was taken from a woman aged 55 to 70 with acute or convalescent COVID-19. The gene calls are TRBV30 and TRBJ1-5; D possibly corresponds to TRBD1 (5 bases). CDR3 nucleotide sequence: TGTGCCTGGAAAAGGTTAGGGGATAGCAATCAGCCCCAGCATTTT. This encodes CAWKRLGDSNQPQHF.